Each of the 19 T cell receptor beta chains below was sequenced from the same sample in a study of T cells in localized non-small cell lung cancer. Profiling relied on immunoSEQ multiplex PCR, and the TCRdb table lists in-frame clones only, not all of them. The profile covers approximately 83,000 clones, with more than 75% appearing a single time and less than 25% taken by the ten largest. Here the sequenced sample was peripheral blood, taken before any cancer treatment. The receptors were sampled from a woman aged 40 to 75 with stage I squamous cell lung carcinoma.

Points on this clone: Other DNA sequences of this sample code for an identical CDR3. V and J are TRBV6-5 and TRBJ1-1; a weak D match, TRBD1 (6 bases). Trimming stripped 4 bases from V and 1 base from J, with 7 bases between. The CDR3 loop spans 13 amino acids. Germline assignment: CDR1 MNHEY and CDR2 SVGAGI. The CDR3 protein is CASSSTGNTEAFF. The CDR3 nucleotides are TGTGCCAGCAGTTCGACAGGGAACACTGAAGCTTTCTTT.

This clone was seen more than once but under ten times. The rearrangement links TRBV5-4 to TRBJ1-4; D is uncertain. The CDR3 contains 13 residues. Germline loops: CDR1 SGHNT, CDR2 YYREEE (reference sequence). Trimming stripped 0 bases from V and 4 bases from J, with 4 bases between. The CDR3 protein is CASSLDFNEKLFF. CDR3 nucleotide sequence: TGTGCCAGCAGCTTGGACTTTAATGAAAAACTGTTTTTT.

The V call is TRBV6-5, the J call TRBJ1-2, with 7 bases aligning to TRBD1. This CDR3 is 14 amino acids long. The V gene's germline CDR1 is MNHEY and CDR2 SVGAGI. Trimming took 5 bases from V and 4 from J; bases not matched to a gene: 7. The CDR3 bases are TGTGCCAGCAGTCCTAGGACAGGAGGCTATGGCTACACCTTC. Translating gives CASSPRTGGYGYTF.

This clone has only one observation. The rearrangement links TRBV5-1 to TRBJ2-1; D might be TRBD1 or TRBD2, each matching 5 bases. CDR1 and CDR2 (germline): SGHRS, YFSETQ. Deletions cut 4 bases from V and 4 bases from J, with 15 bases between. The CDR3 runs to 15 residues. CDR3 sequence (DNA): TGCGCCAGCAGCACGGGGACGAGGATGTACAATGAGCAGTTCTTC. Encoded protein: CASSTGTRMYNEQFF.

Concerning this clone: Germline is not matched at one junction end, which may reflect a read error. The same CDR3 can be traced to other DNA sequences in this sample. This chain joins TRBV6-5 and TRBJ1-2; 7 bases line up with TRBD1. The germline gives CDR1 MNHEY, CDR2 SVGAGI. The CDR3 totals 14 residues. The CDR3 DNA reads TGTGCCAGCAGTTCCAAAGGGGGCCACTATGGCTACACCTTT. It translates to CASSSKGGHYGYTF.

The chain joins TRBV10-3 to TRBJ2-5, with D possibly being TRBD2 (5 bases). The germline V gene encodes CDR1 ENHRY and CDR2 SYGVKD. The CDR3 is made up of 13 amino acids. Trimming stripped 6 bases from V and 5 bases from J, with 13 bases between. For the CDR3, the DNA is TGTGCCATCAGGGACTTTAACCGGGAGACCCAGTACTTC. Protein product: CAIRDFNRETQYF.

This sequence joins TRBV18 and TRBJ1-1; 7 nucleotides align to TRBD1. The CDR3 runs to 16 residues. CDR1 and CDR2 (germline): KGHSH, LQKENI. V gave up 1 base and J gave up 5 bases; unmatched junction bases: 10. CDR3 loop: CASSPLIRGGHTEAFF. The CDR3 DNA reads TGTGCCAGCTCACCACTTATCAGGGGGGGACATACTGAAGCTTTCTTT. Full variable domain (outside the CDR3, taken from reference TRBV18 and TRBJ1-1): NAGVMQNPRHLVRRRGQEARLRCSPMKGHSHVYWYRQLPEEGLKFMVYLQKENIIDESGMPKERFSAEFPKEGPSILRIQQVVRGDSAAYFCASSPLIRGGHTEAFFGQGTRLTVV.

The chain carries TRBV9 and TRBJ2-6; 7 bases agree with TRBD1. CDR3 length: 16 residues. The V segment lost 3 bases and the J segment 2 bases; nucleotides outside the gene matches: 5. The germline gives CDR1 SGDLS, CDR2 YYNGEE. The CDR3 here is CASSARQGAGANVLTF. DNA for the CDR3: TGTGCCAGCAGCGCCAGACAGGGAGCTGGGGCCAACGTCCTGACTTTC.

The chain carries TRBV29-1 and TRBJ2-1; TRBD1 matches 10 bases. Germline V gene data show CDR1 as SQVTM and CDR2 as ANQGSEA. The ends lost 8 bases at V and 4 bases at J; junction bases unmatched: 11. CDR3 size: 15 residues. In DNA, the CDR3 is TGCAGCTCTTCCGGGACAGGGGACTTTTACAATGAGCAGTTCTTC. Translation gives CSSSGTGDFYNEQFF.

V is TRBV21-1 and J is TRBJ1-2. TRBV21-1 counts as a pseudogene. The CDR3 spans 15 residues. Here the CDR3 reads CASSYRTKGSSGYTF. CDR3 nucleotides: TGTGCCAGCAGCTACCGGACCAAGGGATCAAGCGGCTACACCTTC.

The chain uses TRBV9 and TRBJ1-2; tentatively, D is TRBD1 (6 bases). V lost 4 bases to trimming and J lost 3 bases, with 13 bases between them. This CDR3 has 14 amino acids. The V gene's germline CDR1 is SGDLS and CDR2 YYNGEE. The CDR3 bases are TGTGCCAGCAGCCTTCGGACAGCGGACTATGGCTACACCTTC. It codes for CASSLRTADYGYTF.

The chain recombines TRBV5-1 with TRBJ2-7, with 7 positions matching TRBD1. The junction had 3 bases not matched to a gene; V was cut back by 4 bases and J by 2 bases. The CDR3 is 13 amino acids. Germline V lookup: CDR1 SGHRS, CDR2 YFSETQ. The CDR3 sequence: CASSPGQTYEQYF. DNA for the CDR3: TGCGCCAGCAGCCCGGGACAGACCTACGAGCAGTACTTC.

The chain links TRBV5-4 to TRBJ2-7, with TRBD1 matching over 8 bases. The CDR3 has 16 residues. V gave up 3 bases and J gave up 2 bases; unmatched junction bases: 10. Germline V CDR1 and CDR2: SGHNT, YYREEE (reference sequence). Here the CDR3 DNA reads TGTGCCAGCAGCTCAAGGCTGGGACAGGCGACCTACGAGCAGTACTTC. Translation gives CASSSRLGQATYEQYF.

This chain uses TRBV10-1 with TRBJ1-6; D is uncertain. CDR1 WNHNN and CDR2 SYGVQD come from the germline V gene (reference sequence). Trimming stripped 5 bases from V and 8 bases from J, with 10 bases between. The CDR3 is made up of 13 amino acids. The CDR3 protein is CASSRTEDSPLHF. The CDR3 DNA follows: TGCGCCAGCAGTCGGACGGAGGATTCACCCCTCCACTTT.

The rearrangement links TRBV29-1 to TRBJ2-6; 9 bases are shared with TRBD1. This CDR3 comprises 14 residues. The V gene's germline CDR1 is SQVTM and CDR2 ANQGSEA. The trim removed 6 bases at V and 0 bases at J, leaving 0 bases unmatched. The CDR3 here is CSVGQGSGANVLTF. The CDR3 bases are TGCAGCGTGGGACAGGGCTCTGGGGCCAACGTCCTGACTTTC.

The chain joins TRBV15 to TRBJ1-1, with D unresolved. The V end was cut by 0 bases, the J end by 6 bases, with 11 bases between. The germline V gene encodes CDR1 LNHNV and CDR2 YYDKDF (reference sequence). CDR3 length equals 14 residues. CDR3 amino acids: CATSREAGLAEAFF. In DNA, the CDR3 is TGTGCCACCAGCAGAGAGGCCGGGTTGGCTGAAGCTTTCTTT. The variable domain in full, with the rest retrieved from reference TRBV15 and TRBJ1-1, is DAMVIQNPRYQVTQFGKPVTLSCSQTLNHNVMYWYQQKSSQAPKLLFHYYDKDFNNEADTPDNFQSRRPNTSFCFLDIRSPGLGDTAMYLCATSREAGLAEAFFGQGTRLTVV.

J is TRBJ2-3 and V is TRBV25-1, with 9 bases identical to TRBD2. J gave up 2 bases and V 1 base, and 4 bases lay outside the gene matches. The CDR3 runs 16 residues. Germline V gene sequence: CDR1 MGHDK, CDR2 SYGVNS. The CDR3, as DNA: TGTGCCAGCAGTGAATTGGGCGGGGGGGCCACAGATACGCAGTATTTT. Its translation is CASSELGGGATDTQYF.

The chain carries TRBV5-1 and TRBJ2-5; unclear D gene. The CDR3 has 13 residues. Trimming stripped 5 bases from V and 5 bases from J, with 13 bases between. Germline CDR1 and CDR2: SGHRS and YFSETQ. The CDR3 DNA reads as TGCGCCAGCAGTAACGGTCGTTTGGAGACCCAGTACTTC. Protein sequence: CASSNGRLETQYF. The whole variable domain, remainder taken from reference TRBV5-1 and TRBJ2-5, is KAGVTQTPRYLIKTRGQQVTLSCSPISGHRSVSWYQQTPGQGLQFLFEYFSETQRNKGNFPGRFSGRQFSNSRSEMNVSTLELGDSALYLCASSNGRLETQYFGPGTRLLVL.

The chain has TRBV9 and TRBJ1-2; D call uncertain. The CDR3 has 15 residues. The ends were cut back, 0 bases at V and 8 bases at J, with 17 bases in the middle. CDR1 is SGDLS, CDR2 YYNGEE, per germline. DNA for the CDR3: TGTGCCAGCAGCGTAGATTCCGACACTATCTTAGGCTACACCTTC. Its protein is CASSVDSDTILGYTF.